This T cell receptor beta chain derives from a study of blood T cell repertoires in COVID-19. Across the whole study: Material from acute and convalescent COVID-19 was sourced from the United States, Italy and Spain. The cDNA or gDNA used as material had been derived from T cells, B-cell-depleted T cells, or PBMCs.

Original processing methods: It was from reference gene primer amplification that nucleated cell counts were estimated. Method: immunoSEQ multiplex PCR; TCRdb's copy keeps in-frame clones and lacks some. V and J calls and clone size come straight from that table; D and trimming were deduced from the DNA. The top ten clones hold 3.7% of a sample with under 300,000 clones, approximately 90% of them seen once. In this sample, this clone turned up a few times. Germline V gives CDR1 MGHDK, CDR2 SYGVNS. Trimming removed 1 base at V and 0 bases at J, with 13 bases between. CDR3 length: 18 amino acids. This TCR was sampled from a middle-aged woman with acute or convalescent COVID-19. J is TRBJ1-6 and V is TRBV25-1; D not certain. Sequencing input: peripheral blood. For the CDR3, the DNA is TGTGCCAGCAGTGAATTGAGCGGCCGCAGCTCCTATAATTCACCCCTCCACTTT. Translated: CASSELSGRSSYNSPLHF.